This T cell receptor beta chain was documented in a study of blood T cell repertoires in COVID-19. Study as a whole: Whether acute or convalescent, the COVID-19 samples came from the United States, Italy and Spain. Sample material is recorded as cDNA or gDNA derived from T cells, B-cell-depleted T cells, or PBMCs.

Per the authors' pipeline: Reference gene primers were amplified, and this amplification served to estimate nucleated cell counts. Sequencing used immunoSEQ multiplex PCR; TCRdb keeps in-frame clones, though not all of them. The DNA gave D and trimming, while V, J and clone size come from that table. The table records some 100,000 clones, nearly 90% of them present only once. This CDR3 is built from 12 residues. The J segment lost 2 bases and the V segment lost 9 bases, leaving 2 bases of the junction unmatched. The germline V gene has CDR1 SNHLY and CDR2 FYNNEI. The rearrangement joins TRBV2 to TRBJ2-7; 9 bases align to TRBD1. The source is a woman aged 55-69 years with acute or convalescent COVID-19. Source material: peripheral blood. DNA for the CDR3: TGTGCCAGGGGACAGGGTACCTACGAGCAGTACTTC. This gives the protein CARGQGTYEQYF.